Detailed here is one TCR beta chain. Unique molecular identifiers were used to barcode this TCRbeta library. A single record per CDR3 protein comes from TCRdb applying MiXCR to the PCR reads. The sample yields 250,000 to 400,000 distinct CDR3 sequences, 20% to 30% seen once. Trimming left V 0 bases short and J 3 bases short, with 13 bases between. There are 15 residues in the CDR3. CDR1 is SGDLS and CDR2 is YYNGEE in the germline V gene. The sample originates from a study of T-cell reconstitution after alpha-beta-depleted transplantation in children. The rearrangement links TRBV9 to TRBJ2-7; possible D gene TRBD2, 6 bases. The clonotype was recovered from a male patient aged 10 to 17 who had a stem cell transplant for acute lymphoblastic leukemia, so the T cells may come from the graft donor. The material was PBMCs, mostly from graft donor cells, obtained 180 days after TCRalphabeta/CD19-depleted stem cell transplant. CDR3 protein: CASSVAGEWRYEQYF. In DNA, the CDR3 is TGTGCCAGCAGCGTAGCGGGAGAGTGGCGCTACGAGCAGTACTTC.